These 29 T cell receptor beta chains were all obtained from the same sample, sequenced in a study of blood T cell repertoires in COVID-19. Measured with immunoSEQ multiplex PCR; TCRdb has only the in-frame clones, and not every one. Among around 450,000 clones, roughly 87% were seen once, and the ten largest hold roughly 0.72%. Specimen: PBMCs or T cells enriched from blood (not recorded which). The receptor source for this set is a woman under 30 who had recovered from COVID-19.

This chain joins TRBV5-1 and TRBJ2-1, with D perhaps TRBD1 (6 bases). The germline V and J ends were trimmed by 1 base and 10 bases, with 9 bases remaining between them. CDR3 length: 12 residues. Germline-derived CDR1 and CDR2 are SGHRS and YFSETQ. Written as DNA, the CDR3 is TGCGCCAGCAGCTTGCTCGGGACAGAGCAGTTCTTC. It translates to CASSLLGTEQFF.

This chain uses TRBV10-3 with TRBJ2-3, with 8 bases that match TRBD2. V shed 8 bases and J 2 bases; nucleotides not matched to a gene: 6. The CDR3 spans 14 residues. Germline CDR1 is ENHRY and CDR2 is SYGVKD. CDR3 nucleotide sequence: TGTGCCATCTCTACTAGCGGTTCCACAGATACGCAGTATTTT. Amino acid sequence: CAISTSGSTDTQYF.

The J gene is TRBJ1-1, the V gene TRBV5-6; D is uncertain. Trimming cost V 1 base and J 0 bases, with 16 bases left between them. The germline gives CDR1 SGHDT, CDR2 YYEEEE. This CDR3 spans 17 amino acids. CDR3 sequence: CASSLWVTRILNTEAFF. CDR3 sequence (DNA): TGTGCCAGCAGCTTGTGGGTCACCAGGATTTTGAACACTGAAGCTTTCTTT. The full variable domain, rest sourced from reference TRBV5-6 and TRBJ1-1, is DAGVTQSPTHLIKTRGQQVTLRCSPKSGHDTVSWYQQALGQGPQFIFQYYEEEERQRGNFPDRFSGHQFPNYSSELNVNALLLGDSALYLCASSLWVTRILNTEAFFGQGTRLTVV.

This chain joins TRBV5-5 and TRBJ1-6; 8 nucleotides match TRBD1. The CDR3 is made up of 15 amino acids. The germline V gene encodes CDR1 SGHKS and CDR2 YYEKEE (reference sequence). Trimming took 4 bases from V and 8 from J; bases not matched to a gene: 8. CDR3 coding DNA: TGTGCCAGCAGCAGAGAGACAGGGGCCTATTCACCCCTCCACTTT. As protein: CASSRETGAYSPLHF.

The V call is TRBV7-2, the J call TRBJ2-3, with TRBD2 identical over 8 bases. The CDR3 is made up of 16 amino acids. CDR1 and CDR2 (germline): SGHTA, FQGNSA. Trimming cost V 5 bases and J 2 bases; bases outside gene matches: 9. DNA of the CDR3: TGTGCCAGCAGCCCTCGGGGGGGCCTTATCACAGATACGCAGTATTTT. It codes for CASSPRGGLITDTQYF. The variable domain in full, with the rest retrieved from reference TRBV7-2 and TRBJ2-3, is GAGVSQSPSNKVTEKGKDVELRCDPISGHTALYWYRQSLGQGLEFLIYFQGNSAPDKSGLPSDRFSAERTGGSVSTLTIQRTQQEDSAVYLCASSPRGGLITDTQYFGPGTRLTVL.

Only a few counts were recorded for this clone. J is TRBJ2-2 and V is TRBV7-3; TRBD2 agrees at 8 bases. V lost 2 bases and J lost 1; bases outside the gene matches: 9. This CDR3 comprises 18 residues. Germline lookup yields CDR1 SGHTA and CDR2 FQGTGA. The DNA of the CDR3 is TGTGCCAGCAGCTTACGCCCTAGCGGGCCCCTGAACACCGGGGAGCTGTTTTTT. This sequence encodes CASSLRPSGPLNTGELFF.

V usage is TRBV5-1 and J usage is TRBJ2-7; 7 positions match TRBD2. V shed 4 bases, J shed 5 bases, and the junction held 12 bases outside the gene matches. The CDR3 is 15 residues long. Per the germline V gene, CDR1 is SGHRS and CDR2 is YFSETQ. CDR3 in amino acids: CASSRNLAVSDEQYF. Written as DNA, the CDR3 is TGCGCCAGCAGCCGCAATCTAGCGGTTTCTGACGAGCAGTACTTC.

This clone was counted a single time. V usage is TRBV5-4 and J usage is TRBJ2-5, with 9 positions matching TRBD2. The CDR3 totals 16 residues. Germline assignment: CDR1 SGHNT and CDR2 YYREEE (reference sequence). V lost 4 bases to trimming and J lost 3 bases; unmatched junction nucleotides: 10. The CDR3 DNA is TGTGCCAGCAGCCCTTGGGCCTTAGCGGGAGAAGAGACCCAGTACTTC. It translates to CASSPWALAGEETQYF.

The genes are TRBV2 and TRBJ1-2; TRBD1 matches 8 bases. The CDR3 consists of 14 residues. V lost 7 bases, J lost 5 bases, and 9 bases stayed unmatched. Germline V gene data show CDR1 as SNHLY and CDR2 as FYNNEI. CDR3 nucleotides: TGTGCCAGCATCCAGCTACGGACAGGGTATGGCTACACCTTC. It encodes CASIQLRTGYGYTF.

V gene TRBV5-4 combines with J gene TRBJ2-7, with 8 bases matching TRBD1. The V gene's germline CDR1 is SGHNT and CDR2 YYREEE (reference sequence). Trimming cost V 3 bases and J 2 bases; bases outside gene matches: 7. This CDR3 has 15 amino acids. CDR3 sequence: CASSYRTGTPYEQYF. CDR3 nucleotides: TGTGCCAGCAGCTACCGGACAGGGACCCCCTACGAGCAGTACTTC. Supplemented by reference TRBV5-4 and TRBJ2-7, the full variable domain reads ETGVTQSPTHLIKTRGQQVTLRCSSQSGHNTVSWYQQALGQGPQFIFQYYREEENGRGNFPPRFSGLQFPNYSSELNVNALELDDSALYLCASSYRTGTPYEQYFGPGTRLTVT.

This rearrangement joins TRBV11-2 to TRBJ1-5; tentatively, D is TRBD1 (5 bases). V lost 5 bases to trimming and J lost 6 bases, with 11 bases between them. This CDR3 is 13 amino acids long. Germline CDR1 is SGHAT and CDR2 is FQNNGV. The CDR3 here is CASSPDRGQPQHF. The CDR3 nucleotides are TGTGCCAGCAGCCCAGACAGAGGTCAGCCCCAGCATTTT.

This chain joins TRBV10-2 and TRBJ1-5; D unclear. Trimming left V 10 bases short and J 4 bases short, with 14 bases between. Germline V gene lookup returns CDR1 WSHSY and CDR2 SAAADI. This CDR3 comprises 13 residues. CDR3 sequence reads: CATREATNQPQHF. The DNA of the CDR3 is TGCGCCACCCGCGAGGCGACGAATCAGCCCCAGCATTTT.

J is TRBJ1-4 and V is TRBV2; 7 bases agree with TRBD1. In germline, CDR1 is SNHLY, CDR2 FYNNEI. J lost 2 bases, V lost 6 bases, and 3 bases had no gene match. This CDR3 has 14 amino acids. CDR3 bases: TGTGCCAGCAGGGGGACAGAGACTAATGAAAAACTGTTTTTT. The encoded protein is CASRGTETNEKLFF.

The V call is TRBV6-1, the J call TRBJ2-7; 10 nucleotides match TRBD2. The CDR3 sequence is 18 residues long. Germline V lookup: CDR1 MNHNS, CDR2 SASEGT. The V gene end was trimmed by 4 bases and the J gene end by 4 bases; junction bases not matched to a gene: 16. The CDR3 here is CASSAINLLAGARYEQYF. Here the CDR3 DNA reads TGTGCCAGCAGTGCCATTAACCTCCTAGCGGGGGCACGATACGAGCAGTACTTC.

The CDR3 here is CASSPTVYNSPLHF. The CDR3 DNA sequence: TGTGCCAGCAGCCCGACAGTCTATAATTCACCCCTCCACTTT. This rearrangement joins TRBV7-3 to TRBJ1-6; maybe TRBD1 (5 bases). Trimming took off 5 bases at V and 3 bases at J, with 8 bases between the two ends. The CDR3 spans 14 residues. Germline assignment: CDR1 SGHTA and CDR2 FQGTGA.

This CDR3 is CSVEDGRGAPYIYGYTF. In nucleotides, the CDR3 is TGCAGCGTTGAAGATGGCAGGGGGGCCCCTTATATCTATGGCTACACCTTC. The rearrangement uses TRBV29-1 and TRBJ1-2, with 7 bases lining up with TRBD1. Unmatched junction bases numbered 14, after V lost 0 bases and J lost 4 bases. From germline, CDR1 is SQVTM and CDR2 ANQGSEA. CDR3 size: 17 residues.

V usage is TRBV4-1 and J usage is TRBJ2-7, with a tentative D call TRBD2 (5 bases). The length of the CDR3 is 14 residues. Germline V gene sequence: CDR1 MGHRA, CDR2 YSYEKL. Trimming took 3 bases from V and 0 from J, leaving 9 bases between them. CDR3 residues: CASSHGESSYEQYF. CDR3 nucleotide sequence: TGCGCCAGCAGCCACGGGGAGAGCTCCTACGAGCAGTACTTC.

The chain recombines TRBV6-5 with TRBJ2-3; the match to TRBD1 covers 9 bases. CDR1 is MNHEY and CDR2 is SVGAGI in the germline V gene. V shed 4 bases, J shed 4 bases, and the junction held 3 bases outside the gene matches. There are 14 residues in the CDR3. In DNA form, the CDR3 reads TGTGCCAGCAGTTGGACAGGGGCCCCAGATACGCAGTATTTT. This translates into CASSWTGAPDTQYF.

This sequence joins TRBV27 and TRBJ1-1; no reliable D call. The CDR3 runs to 14 residues. Trimming pared 8 bases from V and 13 bases from J, leaving 26 bases between. CDR1 and CDR2 (germline): MNHEY, SMNVEV (reference sequence). CDR3 coding DNA: TGTGCCAGCGGGAGCTTAGACACGCCTCCGAGAAGTTTCTTT. Translating gives CASGSLDTPPRSFF.

The chain uses TRBV11-1 and TRBJ1-6; no firm D call. The germline gives CDR1 SGHAT, CDR2 FQDESV (reference sequence). Trimming removed 5 bases at V and 7 bases at J, with 6 bases between. The CDR3 runs 12 residues. The CDR3 reads CASSRPNSPLHF. Written as DNA, the CDR3 is TGTGCCAGCAGCCGTCCGAATTCACCCCTCCACTTT.

The chain uses TRBV5-1 and TRBJ2-7; 7 bases are a match to TRBD1. This CDR3 spans 13 amino acids. Losses at the gene ends were 2 bases for V and 2 bases for J; bases not matched to a gene: 1. Looked up from germline, CDR1 is SGHRS and CDR2 is YFSETQ. The CDR3 spells CASSLQGTYEQYF. Written as DNA, the CDR3 is TGCGCCAGCAGCTTACAGGGGACCTACGAGCAGTACTTC.

V is TRBV6-1 and J is TRBJ2-7, with D perhaps matching TRBD1 (5 bases). Trimming removed 2 bases from V and 2 bases from J, with 13 bases in between. Germline loops: CDR1 MNHNS, CDR2 SASEGT. The CDR3 runs 15 residues. For the CDR3, the DNA is TGTGCCAGCAGTGAATACCGACAGAACCCCTACGAGCAGTACTTC. Translation gives CASSEYRQNPYEQYF.

The chain couples TRBV7-3 to TRBJ2-2; D is perhaps TRBD2 (5 bases). CDR1 and CDR2 (germline): SGHTA, FQGTGA. Trimming removed 1 base from V and 6 bases from J, with 6 bases in between. The CDR3 totals 13 residues. For the CDR3, the DNA is TGTGCCAGCAGCTTAATGGAGGCCGGGGAGCTGTTTTTT. Residues: CASSLMEAGELFF.

As for this clone: One end of the junction is discordant with germline, which a read error may explain. The chain carries TRBV7-9 and TRBJ1-2, with D tentatively TRBD1 (6 bases). The CDR3 totals 18 residues. Per the germline V gene, CDR1 is SEHNR and CDR2 is FQNEAQ (reference sequence). In DNA, the CDR3 is TGTGCCAGCAGCTTAGAATTCGGGGGGGCGTTATCCCGACCGCACCACAGTTTC. This translates into CASSLEFGGALSRPHHSF.

This sequence joins TRBV5-4 and TRBJ1-1; D may be TRBD1 (6 bases). The CDR3 totals 14 residues. Trimming removed 0 bases at V and 5 bases at J, with 11 bases between. Germline lookup yields CDR1 SGHNT and CDR2 YYREEE (reference sequence). In nucleotides, the CDR3 is TGTGCCAGCAGCTTGGACAGGGAAAGGACTGAAGCTTTCTTT. This translates into CASSLDRERTEAFF.

The sample holds a few counts of this clone. The chain combines TRBV13 with TRBJ1-1, with 11 bases matching TRBD1. Per germline, CDR1 PRHDT and CDR2 FYEKMQ (reference sequence). V lost 3 bases and J lost 2; bases outside the gene matches: 5. The CDR3 covers 16 residues. In DNA, the CDR3 is TGTGCCAGCAGCTTGGGACAGGGGGATGGAAACACTGAAGCTTTCTTT. Its translation is CASSLGQGDGNTEAFF.

The V call is TRBV5-4, the J call TRBJ2-3; 7 nucleotides agree with TRBD2. Looked up from germline, CDR1 is SGHNT and CDR2 is YYREEE (reference sequence). Trimming removed 4 bases from V and 0 bases from J; junction bases left unmatched: 5. CDR3 length equals 15 residues. In DNA form, the CDR3 reads TGTGCCAGCAGCCCGACTAGCAGTAGCACAGATACGCAGTATTTT. The encoded protein is CASSPTSSSTDTQYF.

The chain carries TRBV6-5 and TRBJ2-2; possible D gene TRBD2, 6 bases. Trimming shortened V by 2 bases and J by 7 bases, and 17 bases separated the two germline ends. This CDR3 comprises 16 residues. Per the germline V gene, CDR1 is MNHEY and CDR2 is SVGAGI. CDR3 sequence (DNA): TGTGCCAGCAGTTACACGCCGTGGTGGGGAGGCGGGGAGCTGTTTTTT. This gives the protein CASSYTPWWGGGELFF.

V and J are TRBV3-1 (or the pseudogene TRBV3-2) and TRBJ1-2; no reliable D call. CDR3 size: 13 residues. The germline gives CDR1 LGHDT, CDR2 YNNKEL (reference sequence). The V end was cut by 4 bases, the J end by 3 bases, with 9 bases between. The CDR3 DNA follows: TGTGCCAGCAGCCCCCCAGTCGACTATGGCTACACCTTC. Translation: CASSPPVDYGYTF.